A selection of T cell receptor beta chains follows, all from one sample in a study of cytomegalovirus exposure and HLA in healthy donors. Clones were read by immunoSEQ multiplex PCR, and TCRdb kept only the in-frame ones, dropping some. The sample data list 80,000 to 100,000 clones. The specimen sequenced was PBMCs. The receptor source for this set is a woman aged 30 to 39 in good health and CMV-seronegative. The CDR3 runs from the conserved cysteine through the conserved F or W. The order of the fields is V gene, J gene, CDR3 protein.

TRBV28,TRBJ1-2,CASRRGPNYGYTF
TRBV21-1,TRBJ2-7,CASSKGQLAGLEQYF
TRBV18,TRBJ2-2,CASSVGGTTGELFF
TRBV14,TRBJ1-2,CASSQDMTSYGYTF
TRBV6-1,TRBJ1-5,CASSESGDQPQHF
TRBV5-4,TRBJ2-7,CASTQTGTAPYEQYF
TRBV6-4,TRBJ2-5,CASSESPGTAETQYF
TRBV9,TRBJ2-3,CASSDSLAGLDTQYF
TRBV27,TRBJ1-1,CASSKKTGTEAFF
TRBV6-1,TRBJ2-5,CASGQVRGGLETQYF